This TCR beta chain emerged from a study of cytomegalovirus exposure and HLA in healthy donors. V dropped 3 bases and J dropped 9 bases, with 18 bases sitting between them. This CDR3 spans 15 amino acids. CDR1 is MNHEY and CDR2 is SVGAGI in the germline V gene. In the PCR, 60 Vbeta and 13 Jbeta primers were used. This table comes from immunoSEQ multiplex PCR, and its TCRdb copy is limited to in-frame clones, with some not included. The sample shows about 81,000 clones, about 80% of them seen only once. Comment on this clone: The antigen remains unidentified.

Points from the study as a whole: Per published accounts, TCR beta sequences correctly predicted the HLA-A and HLA-B alleles of most subjects. Reportedly, diagnosis of cytomegalovirus status by the classifier showed high specificity and sensitivity. TCR beta chain V- and J-gene trimming was linked, in a later analysis, to a missense variant in DCLRE1C.

The sequence came from a man aged 50 or older in good health and CMV-seropositive. The chain combines TRBV6-5 with TRBJ2-1, with D possibly matching TRBD2 (6 bases). Sequencing was done on a sample of PBMCs. CDR3 amino acids: CASSYNGRSFSEQFF. In DNA form, the CDR3 reads TGTGCCAGCAGTTATAACGGGAGAAGTTTCAGTGAGCAGTTCTTC.